The 12 T cell receptor beta chains listed next were all sequenced from one sample in a study of cytomegalovirus exposure and HLA in healthy donors. Amplification used 60 Vbeta primers and 13 Jbeta primers. The assay was immunoSEQ multiplex PCR, and TCRdb's table has in-frame clones only and misses some. The top ten clones hold approximately 0.31% of a sample with about 200,000 clones, about 86% of them seen once. Sample: PBMCs. The receptors originated from a woman in her twenties or thirties in good health and CMV-seronegative.

This clone was seen just once. V usage is TRBV28 and J usage is TRBJ2-7; D is unresolved. The CDR3 spans 12 residues. Germline V gene lookup returns CDR1 MDHEN and CDR2 SYDVKM. V was pared by 2 bases and J by 7 bases, with 9 bases between. CDR3 DNA sequence: TGTGCCAGCAGTTTAGCCCCCACTGAGCAGTACTTC. Amino acids: CASSLAPTEQYF.

The chain has TRBV27 and TRBJ2-5, with 7 bases identical to TRBD2. The CDR3 spans 14 residues. The V gene end was trimmed by 3 bases and the J gene end by 6 bases; junction bases not matched to a gene: 7. Germline V gene data show CDR1 as MNHEY and CDR2 as SMNVEV (reference sequence). Written as DNA, the CDR3 is TGTGCCAGCAGTTTGGACGGGGGGTACAAGACCCAGTACTTC. This encodes CASSLDGGYKTQYF.

The chain is built from TRBV6-1 and TRBJ1-1; possible D gene TRBD1, 5 bases. Germline V lookup: CDR1 MNHNS, CDR2 SASEGT. Trimming cost V 6 bases and J 2 bases, with 10 bases left between them. CDR3 length equals 13 residues. The CDR3 sequence: CASSRTRNTEAFF. CDR3 nucleotide sequence: TGTGCCAGCAGCCGGACAAGAAACACTGAAGCTTTCTTT.

The gene calls are TRBV19 and TRBJ2-2, with 8 bases matching TRBD1. This CDR3 has 14 amino acids. With V trimmed by 5 bases and J by 7 bases, 6 bases remained unmatched. Germline V gene lookup returns CDR1 LNHDA and CDR2 SQIVND (reference sequence). The CDR3: CASSRRQGNGELFF. CDR3 sequence (DNA): TGTGCCAGTAGTCGCAGACAGGGGAACGGGGAGCTGTTTTTT.

This clone was seen more than once but under ten times. The genes are TRBV5-5 and TRBJ1-5; 7 nucleotides line up with TRBD1. The CDR3 sequence is 14 residues long. Germline trimming cut 2 bases from V and 7 bases from J; bases unmatched to any gene: 6. Per germline, CDR1 SGHKS and CDR2 YYEKEE (reference sequence). This chain's CDR3 is CASSFGTQGQPQHF. CDR3 in DNA: TGTGCCAGCAGCTTCGGGACACAGGGGCAGCCCCAGCATTTT. The full variable domain, with the rest looked up from reference TRBV5-5 and TRBJ1-5, is DAGVTQSPTHLIKTRGQQVTLRCSPISGHKSVSWYQQVLGQGPQFIFQYYEKEERGRGNFPDRFSARQFPNYSSELNVNALLLGDSALYLCASSFGTQGQPQHFGDGTRLSIL.

The V and J genes are TRBV6-5 and TRBJ1-3; D unresolved. Trimming left V 8 bases short and J 4 bases short, with 12 bases between. Germline V gives CDR1 MNHEY, CDR2 SVGAGI. The CDR3 is 13 amino acids. The CDR3 reads CASAGPGGNTIYF. CDR3 sequence (DNA): TGTGCCAGCGCGGGCCCGGGGGGAAACACCATATATTTT.

This sequence joins TRBV6-1 and TRBJ1-1; D is possibly TRBD1 (5 bases). CDR3 size: 16 residues. Germline V lookup: CDR1 MNHNS, CDR2 SASEGT. With 2 bases removed from V and 2 bases from J, the gap between germline ends came to 15 bases. The CDR3 spells CASSESLRQYNTEAFF. The CDR3 nucleotides read TGTGCCAGCAGTGAAAGCCTCAGACAGTATAACACTGAAGCTTTCTTT.

This clone is a singleton in its sample. V gene TRBV2 combines with J gene TRBJ1-1; no reliable D call. This CDR3 contains 12 residues. Germline V gene sequence: CDR1 SNHLY, CDR2 FYNNEI. Trimming shortened V by 7 bases and J by 0 bases, and 6 bases separated the two germline ends. CDR3 nucleotides: TGTGCCAGCACGCGGGTGAACACTGAAGCTTTCTTT. Its translation is CASTRVNTEAFF.

In regard to this clone: Other DNA sequences in this specimen translate into the identical CDR3. V and J are TRBV28 and TRBJ1-1, with a tentative D call TRBD1 (5 bases). The V gene lost 5 bases and the J gene lost 2 bases, with 12 bases spanning the gap. The CDR3 has 14 residues. Germline V CDR1 and CDR2: MDHEN, SYDVKM. Here the CDR3 DNA reads TGTGCCAGCAGTCTCGAATGGGGCAACACTGAAGCTTTCTTT. This gives the protein CASSLEWGNTEAFF.

The rearrangement uses TRBV7-8 and TRBJ2-3, with D unresolved. V was trimmed by 2 bases and J by 0 bases, leaving 12 bases between them. From germline, CDR1 is SGHVS and CDR2 FQNEAQ. CDR3 length: 16 residues. For the CDR3, the DNA is TGTGCCAGCAGCTTATTTAACGCGATGAGCACAGATACGCAGTATTTT. This translates into CASSLFNAMSTDTQYF.

The chain has TRBV6-6 and TRBJ2-1; a possible D gene is TRBD2 (6 bases). Trimming stripped 5 bases from V and 6 bases from J, with 14 bases between. CDR1 MNHNY and CDR2 SVGAGI come from the germline V gene (reference sequence). The CDR3 has 14 residues. The CDR3 reads CASSRRGNFNEQFF. In DNA, the CDR3 is TGTGCCAGCAGTCGACGGGGGAATTTCAATGAGCAGTTCTTC.

Turning to this clone: As the CDR3 is not closed by the conserved phenylalanine or tryptophan, this likely results from a read error. This chain joins TRBV13 and TRBJ2-7; the D is unclear. The germline V gene encodes CDR1 PRHDT and CDR2 FYEKMQ (reference sequence). The CDR3 is 14 amino acids. V was clipped by 6 bases and J by 2 bases, with 14 bases between them. Here the CDR3 DNA reads TGTGCCAGCAGACCCTGGGCCTTCGCCTACGAGCAGTACCTC. Translation: CASRPWAFAYEQYL.